A single sample gave rise to the 27 T cell receptor beta chains below, sequenced in a study of T cells in Graves' hyperthyroidism and ophthalmopathy. RNA transcripts served as the template for amplifying TCR beta CDR3 regions. HTBI primers were used for first-round RT-PCR of the TCR CDR3. TCRdb reprocessed the multiplex PCR reads with MiXCR, giving one entry per CDR3 protein. The sample gives a few hundred thousand distinct CDR3 sequences, more than 45% of which show up once; roughly 19% is in the top ten. Sequencing used peripheral blood or thyroid tissue (not recorded which). Source of these receptors: an adult woman with Graves' disease, either hyperthyroidism or ophthalmopathy (not recorded which).

Concerning this clonotype: No DNA is shown, since the ends of the CDR3 on it are uncertain; the CDR3 is the one TCRdb lists. V usage is TRBV11-1 and J usage is TRBJ1-1; TRBD1 is taken as the D call from the table, unchecked against the DNA. The CDR3 sequence runs 20 residues, both termini included. Germline CDR1 and CDR2: SGHAT and FQDESV (reference sequence). CDR3 in amino acids: CASSFYICSASGTANTEAFF.

DNA for the CDR3: TGTGCCAGCAGCAAGCTGGCCGCGGGAGTTAGTTCCGAGACCCAGTACTTC. Its protein is CASSKLAAGVSSETQYF. V gene TRBV2 combines with J gene TRBJ2-5, with 7 positions matching TRBD2. The CDR3 is 17 amino acids. The germline gives CDR1 SNHLY, CDR2 FYNNEI. With 6 bases clipped from V and 5 bases from J, the junction kept 18 bases outside the gene matches.

This clonotype occurred once. The chain employs TRBV19 and TRBJ1-1; the D gene is possibly TRBD1 (6 bases). Per germline, CDR1 LNHDA and CDR2 SQIVND (reference sequence). This CDR3 is built from 15 residues. Between the trimmed V and J ends, which lost 3 bases and 3 bases, there was a span of 14 bases. The CDR3 is CASSIWGQGYTEAFF. CDR3 bases: TGTGCCAGTAGTATTTGGGGGCAGGGGTACACTGAAGCTTTCTTT.

This clonotype occurred many times. The genes are TRBV12-3 or TRBV12-4 and TRBJ1-1; D is possibly TRBD1 (5 bases). The CDR3 totals 15 residues. Trimming cost V 4 bases and J 1 base, with 13 bases left between them. This CDR3 is CASSSYGTGNTEAFF. The CDR3 bases are TGTGCCAGCAGTTCCTACGGGACGGGGAACACTGAAGCTTTCTTT.

The rearrangement joins TRBV10-3 to TRBJ2-2, with D perhaps TRBD2 (6 bases). V shed 3 bases and J shed 6 bases, with 20 bases lying between them. Germline V gene data show CDR1 as ENHRY and CDR2 as SYGVKD. The CDR3 sequence is 17 residues long. CDR3 in amino acids: CAISDSGGWQGPGELFF. CDR3 bases: TGTGCCATCAGTGATTCCGGGGGATGGCAGGGACCCGGGGAGCTGTTTTTT.

This clonotype has ten or more counts. This chain links TRBV12-3 or TRBV12-4 with TRBJ1-2, with D possibly matching TRBD1 (6 bases). The CDR3 covers 16 residues. The V end was cut by 6 bases, the J end by 5 bases, with 22 bases between. The chain's CDR3 is CASSLRPGGPAYGYTF. The CDR3 nucleotides read TGTGCCAGCAGCCTACGTCCCGGGGGCCCAGCATATGGCTACACCTTC.

This clonotype was detected ten times or more. The chain carries TRBV28 and TRBJ1-2; D is unclear. Germline values: CDR1 MDHEN, CDR2 SYDVKM. This CDR3 comprises 14 residues. The V gene lost 2 bases and the J gene lost 4 bases, with 11 bases spanning the gap. The CDR3 bases are TGTGCCAGCAGTTTACGGCAAGCCGGCTATGGCTACACCTTC. Amino acids: CASSLRQAGYGYTF.

This clonotype occurred a few times. This sequence joins TRBV7-9 and TRBJ2-4; 9 nucleotides agree with TRBD2. V was pared by 4 bases and J by 6 bases, with 10 bases of the junction left unmatched. This CDR3 is built from 16 residues. CDR1 and CDR2 from the germline V gene are SEHNR and FQNEAQ (reference sequence). As DNA, the CDR3 is TGTGCCAGCAGCTCCCAAGGGGGGGGACTAGCAAACATTCAGTACTTC. Residues: CASSSQGGGLANIQYF.

This clonotype was seen ten or more times. The chain recombines TRBV5-1 with TRBJ1-5; no clear D gene. V was trimmed by 4 bases and J by 6 bases, leaving 14 bases between them. Germline loops: CDR1 SGHRS, CDR2 YFSETQ. CDR3 size: 14 residues. In DNA, the CDR3 is TGCGCCAGCAGCAGTGGAGGGATTGGTCAGCCCCAGCATTTT. Its translation is CASSSGGIGQPQHF.

This clonotype has ten or more counts. The chain combines TRBV9 with TRBJ1-1, with D maybe TRBD1 (6 bases). The germline CDR1 and CDR2 sequences are SGDLS and YYNGEE. This CDR3 spans 14 amino acids. V lost 6 bases to trimming and J lost 5 bases, with 17 bases between them. CDR3 loop: CASTPDTGATEAFF. CDR3 DNA: TGTGCCAGCACCCCAGACACGGGGGCGACTGAAGCTTTCTTT.

The CDR3 reads CASTHSSNNSPLHF. CDR3 in DNA: TGTGCCAGCACCCATTCGTCAAATAATTCACCCCTCCACTTT. This chain links TRBV11-1 with TRBJ1-6; D gene ambiguous. This CDR3 is built from 14 residues. The V gene's germline CDR1 is SGHAT and CDR2 FQDESV (reference sequence). V lost 7 bases and J lost 5, with 12 bases in between.

This clonotype came up many times. The chain links TRBV7-9 to TRBJ1-4; TRBD1 matches 9 bases. Trimming at V came to 3 bases and at J to 5 bases, leaving 4 bases not matched to a gene. The CDR3 sequence is 15 residues long. Germline V CDR1 and CDR2: SEHNR, FQNEAQ (reference sequence). DNA for the CDR3: TGTGCCAGCAGCTTTGGGACAGGGAGAAATGAAAAACTGTTTTTT. Its translation is CASSFGTGRNEKLFF.

The chain has TRBV12-3 or TRBV12-4 and TRBJ1-4, with D possibly matching TRBD1 (6 bases). V was pared by 6 bases and J by 7 bases, with 15 bases between. This CDR3 has 14 residues. CDR3 DNA sequence: TGTGCCAGCAGCTCATTGGAGGGGGGTGAAAAACTGTTTTTT. Its protein is CASSSLEGGEKLFF.

V gene TRBV20-1 combines with J gene TRBJ1-2; the match to TRBD1 covers 7 bases. Germline CDR1 DFQATT, CDR2 SNEGSKA (reference sequence). CDR3 length equals 18 residues. Unmatched junction bases numbered 17, after V lost 3 bases and J lost 1 base. CDR3 loop: CSASPDGWGQGVNYGYTF. In nucleotides, the CDR3 is TGCAGTGCTAGCCCGGACGGTTGGGGGCAGGGGGTTAACTATGGCTACACCTTC.

This chain links TRBV15 with TRBJ1-3; no definite D call. V was pared by 1 base and J by 4 bases, with 11 bases between. The CDR3 covers 15 residues. Germline assignment: CDR1 LNHNV and CDR2 YYDKDF (reference sequence). The CDR3 here is CATSRGWGFGNTIYF. DNA for the CDR3: TGTGCCACCAGCAGAGGATGGGGATTCGGAAACACCATATATTTT.

This clonotype has only a few counts. V usage is TRBV2 and J usage is TRBJ1-4; 7 nucleotides line up with TRBD1. The CDR3 has 14 amino acids. Unmatched junction bases numbered 8, after V lost 2 bases and J lost 11 bases. Germline V gene data show CDR1 as SNHLY and CDR2 as FYNNEI. As DNA, the CDR3 is TGTGCCAGCAGTGAATTTTGGGGACAGAAGAAACTGTTTTTT. Protein sequence: CASSEFWGQKKLFF.

This clonotype has a count of ten or more. The gene calls are TRBV28 and TRBJ2-2, with D unclear. Germline V CDR1 and CDR2: MDHEN, SYDVKM. The V and J ends lost 3 bases and 8 bases respectively, with 4 bases between them. This CDR3 is 11 amino acids long. The CDR3 DNA reads as TGTGCCAGCAGTTTGCAAGGGGAGCTGTTTTTT. Its protein product is CASSLQGELFF.

This clonotype was recorded a few times. The chain links TRBV3-1 to TRBJ2-7, with 10 bases fitting TRBD1. CDR3 size: 15 residues. V dropped 4 bases and J dropped 5; count of bases not matched to a gene: 8. Germline V gene lookup returns CDR1 LGHDT and CDR2 YNNKEL (reference sequence). CDR3: CASSPGTGEIDEQYF. The CDR3 region has the DNA TGTGCCAGCAGCCCGGGGACAGGGGAGATCGACGAGCAGTACTTC.

This chain connects TRBV19 to TRBJ1-6, with 7 nucleotides matching TRBD1. Trimming cost V 8 bases and J 11 bases; bases outside gene matches: 21. The CDR3 consists of 17 residues. Germline V gives CDR1 LNHDA, CDR2 SQIVND (reference sequence). CDR3 coding DNA: TGTGCCAGTGGAGGTAGGCAGCGCAGGGGGTCCAATACACCCCTCCACTTT. This sequence encodes CASGGRQRRGSNTPLHF.

On this clonotype: This may come from a read error, since a much larger clone is one base off. The rearrangement uses TRBV10-3 and TRBJ1-1; D not resolved. Trimming removed 6 bases at V and 0 bases at J, with 14 bases between. The germline V gene encodes CDR1 ENHRY and CDR2 SYGVKD. This CDR3 region has 15 residues. The CDR3 DNA follows: TGTGCCATCAGCACAGCGAACAACCTGAACACTGAAGCTTTCTTT. Translation gives CAISTANNLNTEAFF.

This clonotype was picked up many times. The V gene is TRBV10-3, the J gene TRBJ1-6; D not certain. V was trimmed by 7 bases and J by 5 bases, leaving 15 bases between them. There are 15 residues in the CDR3. Germline V gene sequence: CDR1 ENHRY, CDR2 SYGVKD. The CDR3 region is CAIKEGDGDNSPLHF. The CDR3 region has the DNA TGTGCCATCAAGGAAGGAGATGGGGATAATTCACCCCTCCACTTT.

This clonotype was detected many times. Here the CDR3 DNA reads TGTGCCAGCAGCCTATCGGGGTCAGAGTACGAGCAGTACTTC. Encoded protein: CASSLSGSEYEQYF. The chain joins TRBV5-6 to TRBJ2-7, with D possibly TRBD2 on 5 matching bases. The germline V gene has CDR1 SGHDT and CDR2 YYEEEE. V dropped 4 bases and J dropped 4 bases, with 15 bases sitting between them. CDR3 size: 14 residues.

This clonotype was observed once. J is TRBJ1-5 and V is TRBV10-3, with D tentatively TRBD1 (5 bases). Germline-derived CDR1 and CDR2 are ENHRY and SYGVKD. This CDR3 region has 15 residues. Deletions cut 4 bases from V and 1 base from J, with 11 bases between. This CDR3 is CAISGADRSNQPQHF. Written as DNA, the CDR3 is TGTGCCATCAGTGGGGCAGACAGAAGCAATCAGCCCCAGCATTTT.

There are many counts of this clonotype. The chain uses TRBV13 and TRBJ2-7, with 13 bases aligning to TRBD2. Germline CDR1 PRHDT, CDR2 FYEKMQ (reference sequence). V gave up 5 bases and J gave up 4 bases; unmatched junction bases: 5. The CDR3 loop spans 15 amino acids. CDR3: CASSPGLAGEYEQYF. The CDR3 DNA is TGTGCCAGCAGCCCAGGACTAGCGGGAGAGTACGAGCAGTACTTC.

This rearrangement joins TRBV9 to TRBJ1-4, with D perhaps matching TRBD1 (6 bases). From germline, CDR1 is SGDLS and CDR2 YYNGEE. This CDR3 has 14 amino acids. The V end was cut by 8 bases, the J end by 8 bases, with 19 bases between. The CDR3 sequence is CASAGGHTGEKLFF. In DNA, the CDR3 is TGTGCCAGTGCGGGGGGGCACACCGGGGAAAAACTGTTTTTT.

The chain links TRBV15 to TRBJ2-1; D is undetermined. The CDR3 loop spans 15 amino acids. V was clipped by 5 bases and J by 2 bases, with 13 bases between them. Germline CDR1 reads LNHNV; CDR2 reads YYDKDF (reference sequence). CDR3 residues: CATSGLESPYNEQFF. Written as DNA, the CDR3 is TGTGCCACCAGCGGGCTAGAAAGTCCCTACAATGAGCAGTTCTTC.

In regard to this clonotype: A read error may explain this, as a much larger clone is one base away. This rearrangement joins TRBV6-1 to TRBJ2-7; 13 nucleotides agree with TRBD2. Per the germline V gene, CDR1 is MNHNS and CDR2 is SASEGT. V lost 5 bases, J lost 6 bases, and 16 bases stayed unmatched. This CDR3 contains 18 residues. The CDR3 sequence: CASSQRTSGSPRVSEQYF. CDR3 bases: TGTGCCAGCAGTCAGAGGACTAGCGGGAGTCCACGAGTCTCCGAGCAGTACTTC.